The source of this T cell receptor beta chain is a study of long-term antiretroviral therapy in people with HIV. Study-wide results and caveats: Clones that had undergone expansion before ART dominated the repertoire at all time points. CDR3 lengths in HIV samples spanned a narrower range than controls.

In regard to this clone: The antigen is undetermined.

CDR1 and CDR2 from the germline V gene are LNHDA and SQIVND (reference sequence). The CDR3 contains 14 residues. The V segment lost 7 bases and the J segment 0 bases; nucleotides outside the gene matches: 3. Sequencing used immunoSEQ v3.0 at survey level. The data were produced by immunoSEQ multiplex PCR, yet TCRdb's version contains in-frame clones alone and is incomplete. The profile shows just under 30,000 clones, approximately 91% of them singletons. The clonotype comes from a man aged 45-65 years with HIV. The material sequenced was unsorted PBMCs, taken roughly 5 years before starting antiretroviral therapy. V gene TRBV19 combines with J gene TRBJ2-3; 8 nucleotides agree with TRBD2. The CDR3 nucleotides read TGTGCCAGTACCGCGGGGGGTAGCACAGATACGCAGTATTTT. As protein: CASTAGGSTDTQYF.